This T cell receptor beta chain was captured by sequencing in a study of T cells in localized non-small cell lung cancer. Study outcomes and limitations: Adjacent lung exhibited a median of about 50 among the 100 most abundant tumor clones.

Sequencing used immunoSEQ multiplex PCR; TCRdb keeps in-frame clones, though not all of them. Of roughly 66,000 clones in the sample, 75% to 90% were seen once. Concerning this clone: Its antigen is still unknown.

With 0 bases removed from V and 1 base from J, the gap between germline ends came to 13 bases. The germline CDR1 and CDR2 sequences are SGDLS and YYNGEE. The CDR3 covers 16 residues. Source: peripheral blood, taken before any cancer treatment. This receptor was identified in a woman aged 40-69 years with stage I lung adenocarcinoma. V gene TRBV9 combines with J gene TRBJ1-1; D is possibly TRBD1 (6 bases). This CDR3 reads CASSVEWGRKNTEAFF. For the CDR3, the DNA is TGTGCCAGCAGCGTAGAGTGGGGGCGGAAGAACACTGAAGCTTTCTTT.